Included here is one T cell receptor (beta chain) sequence, with context. These data belong to a study of Ad26.COV2.S vaccination and SARS-CoV-2 variants. Looking at the study overall: Intramuscular Ad26.COV2.S doses were given once or twice, 56 days apart.

The treatment denotes: 19 received Ad26.COV2.S at low or high dose, single or two shots; roughly 5 received placebo; per-sample allocation not given. On day 63 after the first injection, vaccine and placebo recipients gave samples. A Boston donor was an adult aged 18-55 years. Sequenced by immunoSEQ multiplex PCR; TCRdb stores in-frame clones only, minus some. The sample consists of some 300,000 clones, around four fifths of them appearing once. The germline gives CDR1 SGDLS, CDR2 YYNGEE. Trimming removed 0 bases at V and 3 bases at J, with 5 bases between. This CDR3 is 13 amino acids long. The starting material was peripheral blood, obtained in a trial of Ad26.COV2.S vaccine versus placebo. The clonotype comes from a person aged 18 to 65 who received the Ad26.COV2.S COVID-19 vaccine or a placebo. The chain has TRBV9 and TRBJ2-3; D not certain. In nucleotides, the CDR3 is TGTGCCAGCAGCGTAGATGGGACAGATACGCAGTATTTT. It codes for CASSVDGTDTQYF. The variable domain in full, completed from reference TRBV9 and TRBJ2-3, reads DSGVTQTPKHLITATGQRVTLRCSPRSGDLSVYWYQQSLDQGLQFLIQYYNGEERAKGNILERFSAQQFPDLHSELNLSSLELGDSALYFCASSVDGTDTQYFGPGTRLTVL.